A selection of T cell receptor beta chains follows, all from one sample in a study of T cell repertoires in cytomegalovirus infection. From the reads, TCRdb called clonotypes with MiXCR, one entry per CDR3 protein. The repertoire has some 400,000 distinct CDR3 sequences, roughly a third of them found once; the top ten carry roughly 15%. The sample taken for sequencing was PBMCs. These receptors all stem from a human donor in good health (CMV status not recorded). Some clones in this sample may be carry-over from other donors' samples. The CDR3 runs from the conserved cysteine through the conserved F or W. The order of the fields is J gene, clone size, D gene, V gene, CDR3 DNA, CDR3 protein. The D gene is left open where the match is weak. Clone size is given for some rows only: seen once, a few or many times, or a class if the clone is expanded.

J gene: TRBJ1-1
clone size: .
D gene: TRBD1
V gene: TRBV12-3/TRBV12-4
CDR3 DNA: TGTGCCAGCAGGGGACAGGGAGTGAACACTGAAGCTTTCTTT
CDR3 protein: CASRGQGVNTEAFF

J gene: TRBJ2-3
clone size: .
D gene: TRBD1
V gene: TRBV19
CDR3 DNA: TGTGCCAGTAGTATATACAGGGGTGGTACAGATACGCAGTATTTT
CDR3 protein: CASSIYRGGTDTQYF

J gene: TRBJ2-1
clone size: many
D gene: TRBD2
V gene: TRBV7-6
CDR3 DNA: TGTGCCAGCAGCTTACTCGGGGGGGGGTATGAGCAGTTCTTC
CDR3 protein: CASSLLGGGYEQFF

J gene: TRBJ2-3
clone size: .
D gene: .
V gene: TRBV28
CDR3 DNA: TGTGCCAGCAGCGGGGGATTCACAGATACGCAGTATTTT
CDR3 protein: CASSGGFTDTQYF

J gene: TRBJ2-5
clone size: .
D gene: .
V gene: TRBV2
CDR3 DNA: TGTGCCACCCTCGGGCAGGGGAAAGAGACCCAGTACTTC
CDR3 protein: CATLGQGKETQYF

J gene: TRBJ1-2
clone size: many
D gene: .
V gene: TRBV4-1
CDR3 DNA: TGCGCCAGCAGCCAAGTGAGAGACTCTAACTATGGCTACACCTTC
CDR3 protein: CASSQVRDSNYGYTF

J gene: TRBJ1-6
clone size: .
D gene: .
V gene: TRBV6-5
CDR3 DNA: TGTGCCAGCAGTTACTCGAAGGGCAGGGCGAGATCACCCCTCCACTTT
CDR3 protein: CASSYSKGRARSPLHF

J gene: TRBJ1-3
clone size: .
D gene: .
V gene: TRBV7-9
CDR3 DNA: TGTGCCAGCAGCGCAGACAGCTCTGGAAACACCATATATTTT
CDR3 protein: CASSADSSGNTIYF

J gene: TRBJ2-3
clone size: .
D gene: .
V gene: TRBV24-1
CDR3 DNA: TGTGCCACCAGTGAAACTAAATTGGACACCCCTAGCACAGATACGCAGTATTTT
CDR3 protein: CATSETKLDTPSTDTQYF

J gene: TRBJ2-3
clone size: few
D gene: .
V gene: TRBV7-2
CDR3 DNA: TGTGCCAGCAGCCCTGAGTCTGTCACAGATACGCAGTATTTT
CDR3 protein: CASSPESVTDTQYF

J gene: TRBJ2-1
clone size: .
D gene: .
V gene: TRBV10-3
CDR3 DNA: TGTGCCATCGGACACAAAGGGAATGAGCAGTTCTTC
CDR3 protein: CAIGHKGNEQFF

J gene: TRBJ1-5
clone size: .
D gene: .
V gene: TRBV6-2/TRBV6-3
CDR3 DNA: TGTGCCAGCAGTTACTCGACCAGGAGCCAGCCCCAGCATTTT
CDR3 protein: CASSYSTRSQPQHF

J gene: TRBJ2-3
clone size: .
D gene: TRBD2
V gene: TRBV29-1
CDR3 DNA: TGCAGCGTCAAAGCGGGGGGCACAGATACGCAGTATTTT
CDR3 protein: CSVKAGGTDTQYF

J gene: TRBJ1-2
clone size: few
D gene: TRBD1
V gene: TRBV28
CDR3 DNA: TGTGCCAGCAGTCCCGGACAGGCTTCGTATGGCTACACCTTC
CDR3 protein: CASSPGQASYGYTF

J gene: TRBJ2-7
clone size: .
D gene: .
V gene: TRBV19
CDR3 DNA: TGTGCCAGTAGTCCGGACGGAAACTCCTACGAGCAGTACTTC
CDR3 protein: CASSPDGNSYEQYF

J gene: TRBJ1-1
clone size: many
D gene: .
V gene: TRBV6-1
CDR3 DNA: TGTGCCAGCAGTGAAGCGCGATGGGTTCAACGGGGGGTCAACACTGAAGCTTTCTTT
CDR3 protein: CASSEARWVQRGVNTEAFF

J gene: TRBJ2-5
clone size: .
D gene: .
V gene: TRBV4-2
CDR3 DNA: TGTGCCAGCAGCCGGCCTGGGGGGACCCAAGAGACCCAGTACTTC
CDR3 protein: CASSRPGGTQETQYF

J gene: TRBJ2-2
clone size: .
D gene: .
V gene: TRBV15
CDR3 DNA: TGTGCCACCAGCAGAGATCGGCCGAGGCACACCGGGGAGCTGTTTTTT
CDR3 protein: CATSRDRPRHTGELFF

J gene: TRBJ1-5
clone size: many
D gene: .
V gene: TRBV12-3/TRBV12-4
CDR3 DNA: TGTGCCAGCAGTTTTGTAGTGGGTGACAATCAGCCCCAGCATTTT
CDR3 protein: CASSFVVGDNQPQHF

J gene: TRBJ1-5
clone size: .
D gene: .
V gene: TRBV3-1
CDR3 DNA: TGTGCCAGCAGCCATGAAAATAGCAATCAGCCCCAGCATTTT
CDR3 protein: CASSHENSNQPQHF